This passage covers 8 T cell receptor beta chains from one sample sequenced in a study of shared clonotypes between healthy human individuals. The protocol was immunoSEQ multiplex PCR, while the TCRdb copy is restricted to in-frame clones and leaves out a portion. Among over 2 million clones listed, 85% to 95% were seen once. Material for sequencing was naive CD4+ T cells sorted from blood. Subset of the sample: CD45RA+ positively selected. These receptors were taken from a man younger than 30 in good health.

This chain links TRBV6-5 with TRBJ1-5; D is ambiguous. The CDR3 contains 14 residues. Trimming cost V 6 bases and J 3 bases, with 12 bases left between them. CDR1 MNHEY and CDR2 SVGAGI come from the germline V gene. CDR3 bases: TGTGCCAGCAGCTCAGACGGATTCAATCAGCCCCAGCATTTT. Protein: CASSSDGFNQPQHF.

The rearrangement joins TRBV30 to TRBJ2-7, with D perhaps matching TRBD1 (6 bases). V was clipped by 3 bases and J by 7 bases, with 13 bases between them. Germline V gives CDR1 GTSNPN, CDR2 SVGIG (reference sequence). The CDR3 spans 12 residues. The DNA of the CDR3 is TGTGCCTGGAGCTTCAGGGGATATGAGCAGTACTTC. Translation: CAWSFRGYEQYF. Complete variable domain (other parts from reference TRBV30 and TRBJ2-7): SQTIHQWPATLVQPVGSPLSLECTVEGTSNPNLYWYRQAAGRGLQLLFYSVGIGQISSEVPQNLSASRPQDRQFILSSKKLLLSDSGFYLCAWSFRGYEQYFGPGTRLTVT.

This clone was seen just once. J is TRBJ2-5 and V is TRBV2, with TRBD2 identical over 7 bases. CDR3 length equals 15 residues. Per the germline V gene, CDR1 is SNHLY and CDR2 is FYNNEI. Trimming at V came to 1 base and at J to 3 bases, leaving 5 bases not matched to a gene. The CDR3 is CASSEVGRGEETQYF. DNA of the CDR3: TGTGCCAGCAGTGAAGTTGGACGGGGGGAAGAGACCCAGTACTTC.

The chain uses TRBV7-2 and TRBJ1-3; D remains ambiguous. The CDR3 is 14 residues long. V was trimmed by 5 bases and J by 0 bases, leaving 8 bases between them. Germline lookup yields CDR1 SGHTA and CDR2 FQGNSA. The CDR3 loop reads CASSLRFSGNTIYF. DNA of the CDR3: TGTGCCAGCAGCCTCAGGTTCTCTGGAAACACCATATATTTT.

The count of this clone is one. The CDR3 protein is CASSPTGGVGNQPQHF. The CDR3 DNA follows: TGCGCCAGCAGTCCAACAGGGGGCGTTGGCAATCAGCCCCAGCATTTT. This chain connects TRBV5-1 to TRBJ1-5, with 9 bases lining up with TRBD1. This CDR3 is 16 amino acids long. Germline CDR1 is SGHRS and CDR2 is YFSETQ. Trimming took 5 bases from V and 2 from J; bases not matched to a gene: 8.

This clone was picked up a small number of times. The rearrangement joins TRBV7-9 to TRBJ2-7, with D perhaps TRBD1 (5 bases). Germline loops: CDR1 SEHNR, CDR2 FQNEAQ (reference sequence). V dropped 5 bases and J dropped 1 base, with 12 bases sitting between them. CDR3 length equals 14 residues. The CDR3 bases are TGTGCCAGCAGCGACAGAGACTCGTCCTACGAGCAGTACTTC. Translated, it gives CASSDRDSSYEQYF.

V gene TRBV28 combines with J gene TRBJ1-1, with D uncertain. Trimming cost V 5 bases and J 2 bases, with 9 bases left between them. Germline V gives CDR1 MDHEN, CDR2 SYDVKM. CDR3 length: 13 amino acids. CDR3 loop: CASSGPTNTEAFF. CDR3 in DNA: TGTGCCAGCAGTGGGCCGACCAACACTGAAGCTTTCTTT.

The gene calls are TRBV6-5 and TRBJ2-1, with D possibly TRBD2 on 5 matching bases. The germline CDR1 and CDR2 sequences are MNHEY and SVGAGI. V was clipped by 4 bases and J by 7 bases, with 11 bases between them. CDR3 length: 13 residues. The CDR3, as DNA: TGTGCCAGCAGTTCGTACACTAGGAATGAGCAGTTCTTC. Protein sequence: CASSSYTRNEQFF.